This T cell receptor (beta chain) comes out of a study of T-cell reconstitution after alpha-beta-depleted transplantation in children. The study, taken as a whole, reports: At around two months after transplant, the alpha-beta T cells were reportedly derived from several hundred expanded clones that came from non-depleted graft cells. Newly produced T cells mostly accounted for T-cell counts and diversity one year post-transplant.

It was with unique molecular identifiers that the TCRbeta library was prepared. TCRdb analysed the PCR reads with MiXCR anew, one entry per CDR3 protein. This sample has 530,000 or so distinct CDR3 sequences, with about a quarter found just once. The CDR3 has 14 residues. The V gene's germline CDR1 is SGHRS and CDR2 YFSETQ. V shed 1 base and J shed 1 base, with 8 bases lying between them. Notes on this clonotype: Its antigen is still unknown.

The origin of this receptor is a boy younger than two with Wiskott-Aldrich syndrome, due to receive a stem cell transplant. The rearrangement joins TRBV5-1 to TRBJ2-5, with a weak D call TRBD1 (5 bases). The specimen was PBMCs, collected before TCRalphabeta/CD19-depleted stem cell transplant. CDR3 bases: TGCGCCAGCAGCTTGTATAGGGGCCAAGAGACCCAGTACTTC. Protein sequence: CASSLYRGQETQYF. The full variable domain, with the rest looked up from reference TRBV5-1 and TRBJ2-5, is KAGVTQTPRYLIKTRGQQVTLSCSPISGHRSVSWYQQTPGQGLQFLFEYFSETQRNKGNFPGRFSGRQFSNSRSEMNVSTLELGDSALYLCASSLYRGQETQYFGPGTRLLVL.